This T cell receptor (beta chain) was captured by sequencing in a study of T cells in Graves' hyperthyroidism and ophthalmopathy. When ophthalmopathy did not progress within 18 months, Graves' hyperthyroidism was considered stable. In patients aged 18 to 65, hyperthyroidism was newly diagnosed, with duration under 2 months. Clinical symptoms, serum thyroxine, TRAb, thyroid ultrasound and orbital computed tomography established diagnosis. The source of the PBMCs was less than 12 ml of fresh peripheral blood. The TCR beta CDR3 regions underwent amplification using RNA transcripts as the source. The HTBI primer set drove a first-round RT-PCR of the TCR CDR3. TCRdb independently ran MiXCR on the multiplex PCR reads; one entry per CDR3 protein. This table holds some 800,000 distinct CDR3 sequences, over 35% found once. This clonotype has just a few counts. The specimen was blood. The TCR was taken from a man aged 18 to 29 with Graves' hyperthyroidism.

The CDR3 spells CASSVWSTEAFF. CDR3 nucleotide sequence: TGTGCCAGCAGCGTATGGAGCACTGAAGCTTTCTTT. V gene TRBV11-2 combines with J gene TRBJ1-1; no definite D call. The CDR3 runs to 12 residues. V was cut by 5 bases and J by 4 bases, with 8 bases left in between. Germline lookup yields CDR1 SGHAT and CDR2 FQNNGV.